The rows below give T cell receptor beta chains drawn from one sample of a study of blood T cell repertoires in COVID-19. Sequencing used immunoSEQ multiplex PCR; TCRdb keeps in-frame clones, though not all of them. The sample lists 250,000 to 350,000 clones, about nine tenths occurring once. Sample: peripheral blood. The receptors originated from a woman aged 40 to 50 who had recovered from COVID-19. CDR3s include the opening cysteine and the closing phenylalanine or tryptophan. A D gene is named only where the DNA matches it firmly. The size entry is marked missing in some rows and otherwise reads once, few, many or a size class.

abundance	v_gene	d_gene	j_gene	CDR3aa	CDR3nt
NA	TRBV7-2	NA	TRBJ2-7	CASSHPSSYEQYF	TGTGCCAGCAGCCACCCGAGCTCCTACGAGCAGTACTTC
NA	TRBV6-1	NA	TRBJ2-1	CASSEAGFARNEQFF	TGTGCCAGCAGTGAAGCTGGTTTCGCTAGAAATGAGCAGTTCTTC
NA	TRBV5-5	TRBD1	TRBJ2-5	CASTTGQDQETQYF	TGTGCCAGCACAACCGGACAGGACCAAGAGACCCAGTACTTC
NA	TRBV2	NA	TRBJ1-2	CASSEGQALIGYTF	TGTGCCAGCAGTGAAGGGCAGGCGCTAATTGGCTACACCTTC
NA	TRBV19	NA	TRBJ1-5	CASKAGPSVNQPQHF	TGTGCCAGTAAGGCAGGTCCATCGGTGAATCAGCCCCAGCATTTT
NA	TRBV6-5	NA	TRBJ1-1	CASSYSTASEAFF	TGTGCCAGCAGTTACTCGACGGCTAGTGAAGCTTTCTTT
few	TRBV5-1	TRBD1	TRBJ1-1	CASSDDRGANTEAFF	TGCGCCAGCAGCGACGACAGGGGGGCGAACACTGAAGCTTTCTTT
NA	TRBV21-1	NA	TRBJ2-4	CASGIRGAKNIQYF	TGTGCCAGCGGGATCCGGGGAGCCAAAAACATTCAGTACTTC
NA	TRBV27	NA	TRBJ1-1	CASSPGVGMNTEAFF	TGTGCCAGCAGTCCAGGGGTTGGCATGAACACTGAAGCTTTCTTT
few	TRBV7-9	NA	TRBJ1-3	CASSDKGTMDTIYF	TGTGCCAGCAGCGATAAAGGGACTATGGACACCATATATTTT
NA	TRBV4-1	TRBD2	TRBJ2-1	CASSQDREGSSGVSYNEQFF	TGCGCCAGCAGCCAAGATCGCGAGGGTTCGAGCGGGGTCTCCTACAATGAGCAGTTCTTC
NA	TRBV10-3	NA	TRBJ2-3	CASSVGTSTDTQYF	TGTGCCAGCTCGGTCGGGACAAGCACAGATACGCAGTATTTT
NA	TRBV29-1	NA	TRBJ2-7	CSVGTVSSYEQYF	TGCAGCGTTGGGACAGTCAGCTCCTACGAGCAGTACTTC
once	TRBV30	NA	TRBJ2-2	CAWKGLPTGELFF	TGTGCCTGGAAGGGGCTACCCACCGGGGAGCTGTTTTTT
NA	TRBV7-9	NA	TRBJ2-7	CASSLVTAGPYEQYF	TGTGCCAGCAGCTTAGTTACAGCTGGGCCCTACGAGCAGTACTTC
NA	TRBV30	TRBD1	TRBJ1-4	CAGWTGGREKLFF	TGTGCCGGCTGGACAGGGGGCAGAGAAAAACTGTTTTTT
once	TRBV4-1	NA	TRBJ2-7	CASSQVAMTEQYF	TGCGCCAGCAGCCAAGTAGCAATGACCGAGCAGTACTTC
NA	TRBV4-1	TRBD1	TRBJ1-4	CASSQDDREEKLFF	TGCGCCAGCAGCCAAGACGACAGGGAAGAAAAACTGTTTTTT
NA	TRBV5-3	NA	TRBJ1-5	CARSLRVTGNDSNQPQHF	TGTGCCAGAAGCTTGAGGGTTACCGGGAATGATAGCAATCAGCCCCAGCATTTT
many	TRBV7-6	TRBD1	TRBJ1-6	CASSPLTGGNSPLHF	TGTGCCAGCAGCCCGTTGACAGGGGGTAATTCACCCCTCCACTTT
NA	TRBV18	NA	TRBJ1-3	CASSLREGAGNTIYF	TGTGCCAGCTCACTCAGAGAGGGGGCTGGAAACACCATATATTTT
NA	TRBV2	TRBD2	TRBJ2-3	CASSEAPGLAGGKSDTQYF	TGTGCCAGCAGTGAAGCTCCGGGACTAGCGGGAGGAAAATCAGATACGCAGTATTTT
NA	TRBV12-3/TRBV12-4	TRBD2	TRBJ2-1	CASSLASGGSFF	TGTGCCAGCAGCCTTGCTAGCGGGGGGTCGTTCTTC
NA	TRBV6-6	NA	TRBJ1-3	CASSYRAGDPGNTIYF	TGTGCCAGCAGTTACCGTGCGGGGGATCCGGGAAACACCATATATTTT
NA	TRBV5-1	NA	TRBJ2-7	CASSLASGPEQYF	TGCGCCAGCAGCTTGGCCTCAGGCCCCGAGCAGTACTTC
NA	TRBV7-8	NA	TRBJ2-7	CASSLEGVTAYEQYF	TGTGCCAGCAGCTTAGAGGGGGTCACTGCCTACGAGCAGTACTTC
NA	TRBV7-9	TRBD1	TRBJ1-1	CASSLDEGAPAFF	TGTGCCAGCAGCTTAGATGAGGGGGCCCCAGCTTTCTTT
NA	TRBV20-1	NA	TRBJ2-1	CSASKDFHDEQFF	TGCAGTGCTAGTAAGGACTTCCATGATGAGCAGTTCTTC
NA	TRBV7-9	TRBD1	TRBJ2-4	CASSPGTAAKNIQYF	TGTGCCAGCAGCCCCGGGACAGCGGCCAAAAACATTCAGTACTTC
NA	TRBV28	NA	TRBJ2-7	CASSLSKPYEQYF	TGTGCCAGCAGTTTATCTAAACCCTACGAGCAGTACTTC
NA	TRBV21-1	NA	TRBJ2-5	CASSARDRGRRTQYF	TGTGCCAGCAGCGCCCGGGACAGGGGCCGCCGGACCCAGTACTTC
NA	TRBV10-3	NA	TRBJ1-2	CAIAPTGGLAGYTF	TGTGCCATAGCCCCGACGGGGGGGCTAGCTGGCTACACCTTC
many	TRBV19	NA	TRBJ2-1	CASSISGLTYNEQFF	TGTGCCAGTAGTATCAGCGGATTAACCTACAATGAGCAGTTCTTC
NA	TRBV5-5	TRBD1	TRBJ1-6	CASSQRTGGEGSPLHF	TGTGCCAGCAGCCAAAGGACAGGGGGCGAGGGTTCACCCCTCCACTTT
NA	TRBV5-1	NA	TRBJ2-7	CASSQDSNSYEQYF	TGCGCCAGCAGCCAGGACAGTAACTCCTACGAGCAGTACTTC
NA	TRBV5-8	NA	TRBJ2-5	CASSTIQGWGVTQYF	TGTGCCAGCAGCACCATACAGGGTTGGGGTGTGACCCAGTACTTC
NA	TRBV21-1	NA	TRBJ1-1	CASSKPPPGEGTEAFF	TGTGCCAGCAGCAAACCCCCTCCAGGGGAGGGCACTGAAGCTTTCTTT
NA	TRBV2	NA	TRBJ2-3	CASNRKQGSGMTDTQYF	TGTGCCAGCAACAGAAAGCAGGGGTCTGGCATGACAGATACGCAGTATTTT
NA	TRBV4-2	TRBD2	TRBJ2-1	CASSKELAGNSYNEQFF	TGTGCCAGCAGCAAGGAGCTAGCGGGGAACTCCTACAATGAGCAGTTCTTC